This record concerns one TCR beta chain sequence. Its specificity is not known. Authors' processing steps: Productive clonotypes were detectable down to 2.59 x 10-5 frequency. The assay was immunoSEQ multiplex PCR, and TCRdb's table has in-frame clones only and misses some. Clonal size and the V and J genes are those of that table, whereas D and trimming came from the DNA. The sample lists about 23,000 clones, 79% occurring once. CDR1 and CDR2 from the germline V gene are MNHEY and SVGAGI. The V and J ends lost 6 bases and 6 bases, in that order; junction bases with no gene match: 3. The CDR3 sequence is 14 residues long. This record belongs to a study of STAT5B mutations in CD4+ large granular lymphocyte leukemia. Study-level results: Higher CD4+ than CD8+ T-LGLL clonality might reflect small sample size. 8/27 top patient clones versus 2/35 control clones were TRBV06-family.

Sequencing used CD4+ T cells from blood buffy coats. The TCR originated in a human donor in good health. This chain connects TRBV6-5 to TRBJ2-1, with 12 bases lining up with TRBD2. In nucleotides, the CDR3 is TGTGCCAGCAGGGCTAGCGGGAGGGCCAATGAGCAGTTCTTC. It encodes CASRASGRANEQFF.